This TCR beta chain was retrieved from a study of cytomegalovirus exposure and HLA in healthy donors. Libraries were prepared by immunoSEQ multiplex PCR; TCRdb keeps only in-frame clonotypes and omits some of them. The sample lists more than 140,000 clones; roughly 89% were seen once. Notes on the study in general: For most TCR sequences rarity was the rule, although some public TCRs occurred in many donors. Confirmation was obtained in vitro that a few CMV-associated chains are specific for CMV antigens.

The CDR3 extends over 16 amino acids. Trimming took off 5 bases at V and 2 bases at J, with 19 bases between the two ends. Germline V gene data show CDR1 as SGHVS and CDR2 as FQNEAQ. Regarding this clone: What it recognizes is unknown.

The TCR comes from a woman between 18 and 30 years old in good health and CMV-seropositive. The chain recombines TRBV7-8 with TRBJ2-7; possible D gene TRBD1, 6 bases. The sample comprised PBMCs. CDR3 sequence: CASSPSNYRVTYEQYF. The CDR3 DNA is TGTGCCAGCAGCCCCTCTAATTACAGGGTTACCTACGAGCAGTACTTC. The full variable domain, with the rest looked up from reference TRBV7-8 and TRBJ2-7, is GAGVSQSPRYKVAKRGQDVALRCDPISGHVSLFWYQQALGQGPEFLTYFQNEAQLDKSGLPSDRFFAERPEGSVSTLKIQRTQQEDSAVYLCASSPSNYRVTYEQYFGPGTRLTVT.